Below, 10 T cell receptor beta chains from the same sample are listed, as sequenced in a study of low-dose radiotherapy and immunotherapy resistance in tumors. Alpha and beta chains were covered, as first-strand cDNA relied on TRAV- and TRBV-specific primers. TCRs were amplified for around 20 PCR cycles with a constant-region primer and V-primer adapter. A single record per CDR3 protein comes from TCRdb applying MiXCR to the reads. Of approximately 100,000 distinct CDR3 sequences listed, around 21% are singletons. Time point denoted: after trial treatment. Treatment indicated: LDRT plus nivolumab, ipilimumab, low-dose cyclophosphamide and aspirin (RACIN trial). Sample: PBMCs, taken after low-dose radiotherapy plus immunotherapy. The receptors originated from a male donor with prostate cancer.

This clonotype was seen at least ten times. The chain links TRBV20-1 to TRBJ1-1, with TRBD1 identical over 11 bases. Germline V gives CDR1 DFQATT, CDR2 SNEGSKA (reference sequence). The V and J ends lost 3 bases and 2 bases, in that order; junction bases with no gene match: 8. This CDR3 is 16 amino acids long. The CDR3 sequence: CSARPAGTGGNTEAFF. In DNA form, the CDR3 reads TGCAGTGCTAGGCCCGCCGGGACAGGGGGTAACACTGAAGCTTTCTTT.

This clonotype was recorded at least ten times. The chain links TRBV5-1 to TRBJ1-6; D perhaps matches TRBD1 (5 bases). This CDR3 has 15 amino acids. The germline V gene encodes CDR1 SGHRS and CDR2 YFSETQ. Trimming removed 3 bases from V and 4 bases from J, with 11 bases in between. CDR3 in amino acids: CASSWGSRYNSPLHF. In nucleotides, the CDR3 is TGCGCCAGCAGCTGGGGGTCCAGGTATAATTCACCCCTCCACTTT.

Ten or more counts support this clonotype. The CDR3 DNA reads TGCGCCAGCAGAATTGGGAGGGGAGACATTCAGTACTTC. This translates into CASRIGRGDIQYF. The chain couples TRBV5-1 to TRBJ2-4, with 7 bases identical to TRBD2. Per the germline V gene, CDR1 is SGHRS and CDR2 is YFSETQ. With 5 bases clipped from V and 8 bases from J, the junction kept 7 bases outside the gene matches. The CDR3 loop spans 13 amino acids.

The sample holds many counts of this clonotype. This chain links TRBV7-6 with TRBJ2-2; TRBD1 is a possible D gene (6 bases). V lost 5 bases and J 4 bases, leaving 8 bases between the germline ends. The CDR3 length is 13 residues. Germline assignment: CDR1 SGHVS and CDR2 FNYEAQ. CDR3 nucleotide sequence: TGTGCCAGCAGCCAGGGGAGCACCGGGGAGCTGTTTTTT. Translation gives CASSQGSTGELFF.

J is TRBJ1-3 and V is TRBV5-6; TRBD1 agrees at 7 bases. Germline loops: CDR1 SGHDT, CDR2 YYEEEE. J gave up 0 bases and V 4 bases, and 7 bases lay outside the gene matches. This CDR3 has 16 amino acids. The CDR3: CASSPLGQSSGNTIYF. Written as DNA, the CDR3 is TGTGCCAGCAGCCCGCTGGGACAGAGCTCTGGAAACACCATATATTTT.

The chain links TRBV27 to TRBJ2-1; 9 nucleotides align to TRBD1. The V segment lost 5 bases and the J segment 6 bases; nucleotides outside the gene matches: 8. The CDR3 loop spans 15 amino acids. Germline CDR1 MNHEY, CDR2 SMNVEV (reference sequence). The CDR3 sequence: CASSVRDRVINEQFF. CDR3 bases: TGTGCCAGCAGTGTCCGGGACAGGGTAATCAATGAGCAGTTCTTC.

A remark on this clonotype: A far larger clone is one base from this, pointing to a likely read error. This sequence joins TRBV10-3 and TRBJ2-4; tentatively, D is TRBD1 (6 bases). V dropped 3 bases and J dropped 13 bases, with 19 bases sitting between them. The CDR3 sequence is 14 residues long. Germline CDR1 is ENHRY and CDR2 is SYGVKD. CDR3 nucleotide sequence: TGTGCCATCAGTGAAGCAGGGGCCTACAATGAGCAGTACTTC. Protein sequence: CAISEAGAYNEQYF.

J is TRBJ2-7 and V is TRBV13; 10 positions match TRBD1. The trim removed 5 bases at V and 3 bases at J, leaving 7 bases unmatched. This CDR3 is 15 amino acids long. Germline V gene lookup returns CDR1 PRHDT and CDR2 FYEKMQ (reference sequence). CDR3 DNA sequence: TGTGCCAGCAGCCAGGGACAGGGGCGTTTCTACGAGCAGTACTTC. Translating it yields CASSQGQGRFYEQYF.

This chain joins TRBV20-1 and TRBJ2-1; 13 bases are a match to TRBD2. The J segment lost 8 bases and the V segment lost 5 bases, leaving 9 bases of the junction unmatched. The CDR3 sequence is 15 residues long. The germline V gene encodes CDR1 DFQATT and CDR2 SNEGSKA (reference sequence). For the CDR3, the DNA is TGCAGTGCTGGACTCCGACTAGCGGGGGGAGATGAGCAGTTCTTC. Its translation: CSAGLRLAGGDEQFF.

This clonotype showed up many times. V gene TRBV7-6 combines with J gene TRBJ2-1; no definite D call. V was pared by 1 base and J by 8 bases, with 12 bases between. The CDR3 loop spans 14 amino acids. Looked up from germline, CDR1 is SGHVS and CDR2 is FNYEAQ. The CDR3 DNA sequence: TGTGCCAGCAGCTTAGGGGGAAGGAGCGATGAGCAGTTCTTC. Amino acids: CASSLGGRSDEQFF.